This entry lists 4 T cell receptor beta chains sequenced from one sample in a study of blood T cell repertoires in COVID-19. Repertoires were generated with immunoSEQ multiplex PCR, while TCRdb's copy carries only in-frame clones and drops some. The sample records over 85,000 clones, 85% to 90% being singletons. The sequenced sample consisted of peripheral blood. The receptors here all came from a man aged 60 to 69 with acute or convalescent COVID-19.

The V and J genes are TRBV19 and TRBJ1-2, with D maybe TRBD1 (6 bases). Deletions cut 2 bases from V and 8 bases from J, with 12 bases between. The length of the CDR3 is 13 residues. CDR1 LNHDA and CDR2 SQIVND come from the germline V gene (reference sequence). DNA for the CDR3: TGTGCCAGTAGTATAAGACAGGCCTACGGCTACACCTTC. Its protein product is CASSIRQAYGYTF.

The V and J genes are TRBV6-5 and TRBJ1-2, with 7 bases lining up with TRBD1. The CDR3 spans 15 residues. J lost 0 bases, V lost 5 bases, and 6 bases had no gene match. CDR1 is MNHEY and CDR2 is SVGAGI in the germline V gene. The CDR3 DNA sequence: TGTGCCAGCAGTCCAACTGACAGGGCTAACTATGGCTACACCTTC. Translated: CASSPTDRANYGYTF.

The gene calls are TRBV2 and TRBJ1-1, with 8 bases identical to TRBD1. J gave up 12 bases and V 5 bases, and 8 bases lay outside the gene matches. Germline V CDR1 and CDR2: SNHLY, FYNNEI. The CDR3 totals 12 residues. CDR3 sequence: CASSPDRGITFF. The CDR3 DNA sequence: TGTGCCAGCAGTCCCGACAGGGGTATTACTTTCTTT.

V gene TRBV18 combines with J gene TRBJ2-5; 7 nucleotides match TRBD2. Looked up from germline, CDR1 is KGHSH and CDR2 is LQKENI. The length of the CDR3 is 14 residues. Losses at the gene ends were 3 bases for V and 2 bases for J; bases not matched to a gene: 3. CDR3 region: CASSPSSGQETQYF. The CDR3 region has the DNA TGTGCCAGCTCACCGTCTAGCGGACAAGAGACCCAGTACTTC.